Following are 19 T cell receptor beta chains from one sample sequenced in a study of blood T cell repertoires in COVID-19. Sequencing used immunoSEQ multiplex PCR; TCRdb keeps in-frame clones, though not all of them. The sample shows 210,000 or so clones, approximately 80% of them seen only once. Sequencing input: peripheral blood. The receptors originated from a woman at least 80 years old with acute or convalescent COVID-19.

The V gene is TRBV7-2, the J gene TRBJ1-5; D is unclear. The CDR3 extends over 12 amino acids. CDR1 is SGHTA, CDR2 FQGNSA, per germline. Trimming left V 6 bases short and J 4 bases short, with 7 bases between. The CDR3 here is CASSSGNQPQHF. The CDR3 DNA is TGTGCCAGCAGTTCGGGGAATCAGCCCCAGCATTTT.

This sequence joins TRBV19 and TRBJ2-7; 7 nucleotides agree with TRBD1. CDR3 length: 14 amino acids. The germline V gene has CDR1 LNHDA and CDR2 SQIVND (reference sequence). The V and J ends lost 1 base and 6 bases, in that order; junction bases with no gene match: 6. This CDR3 reads CASSIGHTGVEQYF. In DNA form, the CDR3 reads TGTGCCAGTAGTATAGGGCATACAGGGGTCGAGCAGTACTTC.

CDR3 sequence (DNA): TGTGCCAGCAGGAAATCGACAGGGGGGAACTATGGCTACACCTTC. Translating gives CASRKSTGGNYGYTF. The V call is TRBV5-4, the J call TRBJ1-2; 9 bases map to TRBD1. V lost 5 bases to trimming and J lost 2 bases; unmatched junction nucleotides: 7. CDR1 is SGHNT, CDR2 YYREEE, per germline (reference sequence). The CDR3 is 15 amino acids.

This clone appeared once. The chain employs TRBV19 and TRBJ2-7; the D gene is possibly TRBD2 (5 bases). There are 15 residues in the CDR3. V was clipped by 3 bases and J by 0 bases, with 12 bases between them. Germline loops: CDR1 LNHDA, CDR2 SQIVND (reference sequence). The CDR3 is CASSINSRGSYEQYF. CDR3 bases: TGTGCCAGTAGTATTAACAGCCGGGGCTCCTACGAGCAGTACTTC. Full variable domain (rest looked up from reference TRBV19 and TRBJ2-7): DGGITQSPKYLFRKEGQNVTLSCEQNLNHDAMYWYRQDPGQGLRLIYYSQIVNDFQKGDIAEGYSVSREKKESFPLTVTSAQKNPTAFYLCASSINSRGSYEQYFGPGTRLTVT.

This chain joins TRBV12-5 and TRBJ2-1, with TRBD2 identical over 7 bases. The CDR3 runs to 14 residues. The V and J ends lost 5 bases and 3 bases, in that order; junction bases with no gene match: 4. Germline loops: CDR1 LGHNT, CDR2 FRNRAP. Written as DNA, the CDR3 is TGTGCTAGTGGTCTGGGGGGGGTCTACAATGAGCAGTTCTTC. Protein product: CASGLGGVYNEQFF. The full variable domain, rest sourced from reference TRBV12-5 and TRBJ2-1, is DARVTQTPRHKVTEMGQEVTMRCQPILGHNTVFWYRQTMMQGLELLAYFRNRAPLDDSGMPKDRFSAEMPDATLATLKIQPSEPRDSAVYFCASGLGGVYNEQFFGPGTRLTVL.

V and J are TRBV18 and TRBJ2-3; 7 bases map to TRBD2. Looked up from germline, CDR1 is KGHSH and CDR2 is LQKENI. V dropped 3 bases and J dropped 0; count of bases not matched to a gene: 9. The CDR3 spans 17 residues. The CDR3 DNA reads as TGTGCCAGCTCACCCTACACCAGCGGGACTAGCACAGATACGCAGTATTTT. This sequence encodes CASSPYTSGTSTDTQYF.

The rearrangement joins TRBV28 to TRBJ1-2; D remains ambiguous. This CDR3 is built from 11 residues. Germline V gene lookup returns CDR1 MDHEN and CDR2 SYDVKM. Trimming took off 4 bases at V and 8 bases at J, with 8 bases between the two ends. The chain's CDR3 is CASSSFRGYTF. The CDR3, as DNA: TGTGCCAGCAGTTCCTTCAGGGGCTACACCTTC.

J is TRBJ1-1 and V is TRBV9; possibly TRBD1 for D (6 bases). The CDR3 contains 14 residues. V was pared by 4 bases and J by 5 bases, with 15 bases between. Germline V gene data show CDR1 as SGDLS and CDR2 as YYNGEE. For the CDR3, the DNA is TGTGCCAGCAGCCGAGAGGGGGGGTGGACTGAAGCTTTCTTT. It encodes CASSREGGWTEAFF. Based on the CDR3 plus reference TRBV9 and TRBJ1-1, the full variable domain is DSGVTQTPKHLITATGQRVTLRCSPRSGDLSVYWYQQSLDQGLQFLIQYYNGEERAKGNILERFSAQQFPDLHSELNLSSLELGDSALYFCASSREGGWTEAFFGQGTRLTVV.

This clone was counted a single time. This chain joins TRBV19 and TRBJ1-6; 12 nucleotides align to TRBD1. The J segment lost 9 bases and the V segment lost 6 bases, leaving 3 bases of the junction unmatched. The V gene's germline CDR1 is LNHDA and CDR2 SQIVND (reference sequence). The CDR3 runs 14 residues. This CDR3 reads CASRGQGAGSPLHF. In DNA form, the CDR3 reads TGTGCCAGTAGGGGACAGGGGGCCGGTTCACCCCTCCACTTT.

The chain is built from TRBV6-5 and TRBJ2-1, with 8 bases fitting TRBD1. Trimming removed 6 bases from V and 2 bases from J; junction bases left unmatched: 3. The CDR3 length is 14 residues. Germline V gene data show CDR1 as MNHEY and CDR2 as SVGAGI. The DNA of the CDR3 is TGTGCCAGCAGGGGGACAGGCACCTACAATGAGCAGTTCTTC. This codes for CASRGTGTYNEQFF.

V gene TRBV5-1 combines with J gene TRBJ2-7; D is undetermined. Germline V lookup: CDR1 SGHRS, CDR2 YFSETQ. The CDR3 contains 14 residues. Trimming shortened V by 0 bases and J by 3 bases, and 10 bases separated the two germline ends. The CDR3 here is CASSLDSTDYEQYF. The DNA of the CDR3 is TGCGCCAGCAGCTTGGACAGTACGGACTACGAGCAGTACTTC.

The V gene is TRBV2, the J gene TRBJ2-5; D ambiguous. The germline CDR1 and CDR2 sequences are SNHLY and FYNNEI. V was trimmed by 7 bases and J by 0 bases, leaving 6 bases between them. CDR3 length: 12 residues. The CDR3 sequence: CASTPYQETQYF. The CDR3 bases are TGTGCCAGCACCCCGTACCAAGAGACCCAGTACTTC.

A few counts support this clone. Within the sample, other DNA sequences also encode this same CDR3. V and J are TRBV5-1 and TRBJ2-3; the D gene is possibly TRBD1 (5 bases). Deletions cut 0 bases from V and 2 bases from J, with 7 bases between. Germline assignment: CDR1 SGHRS and CDR2 YFSETQ. The CDR3 runs 14 residues. CDR3 protein: CASSLGQNTDTQYF. For the CDR3, the DNA is TGCGCCAGCAGCTTGGGACAGAACACAGATACGCAGTATTTT.

Details on this clone: Other DNA variants within this sample encode the same CDR3. The chain has TRBV30 and TRBJ2-7; D not certain. V dropped 3 bases and J dropped 0 bases, with 6 bases sitting between them. The V gene's germline CDR1 is GTSNPN and CDR2 SVGIG (reference sequence). This CDR3 is 12 amino acids long. The CDR3 nucleotides are TGTGCCTGGAGGCACAGCTCCTACGAGCAGTACTTC. It is translated as CAWRHSSYEQYF.

V and J are TRBV30 and TRBJ2-1; no clear D gene. The V end lost 2 bases, the J end lost 0 bases, and 8 bases lay between the germline ends. This CDR3 has 14 residues. Germline V gene lookup returns CDR1 GTSNPN and CDR2 SVGIG (reference sequence). The CDR3 region has the DNA TGTGCCTGGAGTCCCTTGAGCTCCTACAATGAGCAGTTCTTC. Translated: CAWSPLSSYNEQFF.

The V gene is TRBV6-2 or TRBV6-3, the J gene TRBJ1-1; possibly TRBD1 for D (5 bases). CDR3 length: 14 amino acids. V gave up 4 bases and J gave up 1 base, with 10 bases separating them. Per germline, CDR1 MNHEY and CDR2 SVGEGT. CDR3 protein: CASSSAGGNTEAFF. In nucleotides, the CDR3 is TGTGCCAGCAGTTCCGCGGGGGGGAACACTGAAGCTTTCTTT.

The chain is built from TRBV3-1 (or the pseudogene TRBV3-2) and TRBJ2-7; TRBD2 agrees at 7 bases. With 4 bases clipped from V and 7 bases from J, the junction kept 13 bases outside the gene matches. This CDR3 comprises 15 residues. Germline-derived CDR1 and CDR2 are LGHDT and YNNKEL (reference sequence). In nucleotides, the CDR3 is TGTGCCAGCAGCCTCAAGGCCGCGGGGCGGGAGGAGCAGTACTTC. Protein sequence: CASSLKAAGREEQYF.

The chain employs TRBV6-6 and TRBJ2-7; 9 nucleotides line up with TRBD1. CDR1 MNHNY and CDR2 SVGAGI come from the germline V gene (reference sequence). This CDR3 contains 16 residues. V dropped 4 bases and J dropped 2; count of bases not matched to a gene: 9. The CDR3 region is CASSSTGTGNPYEQYF. The CDR3 DNA reads as TGTGCCAGCAGTTCAACCGGGACAGGGAACCCCTACGAGCAGTACTTC.

This clone appeared a single time. This chain uses TRBV27 with TRBJ1-1, with 7 bases aligning to TRBD1. With 7 bases clipped from V and 3 bases from J, the junction kept 5 bases outside the gene matches. Germline V gene lookup returns CDR1 MNHEY and CDR2 SMNVEV (reference sequence). This CDR3 has 13 residues. CDR3 DNA: TGTGCCAGCACGGGAGGGGGCTACACTGAAGCTTTCTTT. This sequence encodes CASTGGGYTEAFF.